The 32 T cell receptor beta chains in this list originate from one sample, sequenced in a study of T cells in localized non-small cell lung cancer. Sequencing used immunoSEQ multiplex PCR; TCRdb keeps in-frame clones, though not all of them. The sample lists tens of thousands of clones; roughly 90% were seen once. Sample: peripheral blood, taken before any cancer treatment. The receptor source for this set is a male donor aged 60 or over with stage III squamous cell lung carcinoma.

The chain is built from TRBV2 and TRBJ2-3; no clear D. Trimming removed 3 bases at V and 6 bases at J, with 10 bases between. Germline V gene lookup returns CDR1 SNHLY and CDR2 FYNNEI. The CDR3 length is 13 residues. For the CDR3, the DNA is TGTGCCAGCAGTGACCTCACAAGGGATACGCAGTATTTT. Translating gives CASSDLTRDTQYF.

V is TRBV15 and J is TRBJ1-1; D is perhaps TRBD1 (5 bases). The CDR3 sequence is 16 residues long. Germline V gene sequence: CDR1 LNHNV, CDR2 YYDKDF (reference sequence). V lost 1 base to trimming and J lost 3 bases, with 15 bases between them. CDR3 in amino acids: CATSRVAGGRYTEAFF. CDR3 DNA: TGTGCCACCAGCAGAGTCGCGGGGGGTAGGTACACTGAAGCTTTCTTT.

The chain joins TRBV6-1 to TRBJ1-1; D is uncertain. The CDR3 is 15 residues long. The ends were cut back, 6 bases at V and 0 bases at J, with 14 bases in the middle. In germline, CDR1 is MNHNS, CDR2 SASEGT. The CDR3 sequence is CASRSHGSLNTEAFF. The CDR3 bases are TGTGCCAGCAGATCTCATGGGTCTTTGAACACTGAAGCTTTCTTT.

Only a few counts were recorded for this clone. The chain uses TRBV25-1 and TRBJ2-7; tentatively, D is TRBD2 (6 bases). Deletions cut 5 bases from V and 7 bases from J, with 18 bases between. The CDR3 is 14 residues long. Per the germline V gene, CDR1 is MGHDK and CDR2 is SYGVNS. The CDR3 nucleotides read TGTGCCAGCAGTCCTGTGGGAGGCGCTGGGGAGCAGTACTTC. Translated: CASSPVGGAGEQYF.

V gene TRBV6-5 combines with J gene TRBJ2-7; D could derive from TRBD1 or TRBD2 (6 bases each). The germline V and J ends were trimmed by 4 bases and 2 bases, with 18 bases remaining between them. Germline V lookup: CDR1 MNHEY, CDR2 SVGAGI. The CDR3 has 16 residues. This chain's CDR3 is CASSSSSQGGAYEQYV. The CDR3 DNA sequence: TGTGCCAGCAGTTCCTCCTCACAGGGCGGGGCCTACGAGCAGTACGTC.

This clone was observed a handful of times. The chain links TRBV4-1 to TRBJ1-2, with 10 bases identical to TRBD1. The CDR3 is made up of 14 amino acids. With V trimmed by 4 bases and J by 7 bases, 6 bases remained unmatched. CDR1 and CDR2 (germline): MGHRA, YSYEKL. CDR3 residues: CASSLRDRGTGYTF. DNA of the CDR3: TGCGCCAGCAGCCTCCGGGACAGGGGAACTGGCTACACCTTC.

The rearrangement uses TRBV5-1 and TRBJ1-1; D is uncertain. Germline loops: CDR1 SGHRS, CDR2 YFSETQ. The CDR3 has 14 residues. Trimming left V 4 bases short and J 1 base short, with 11 bases between. The CDR3 region is CASSVSVPNTEAFF. DNA of the CDR3: TGCGCCAGCAGCGTCAGCGTTCCGAACACTGAAGCTTTCTTT.

This clone was picked up one time. The rearrangement links TRBV7-3 to TRBJ1-1; D is unclear. In germline, CDR1 is SGHTA, CDR2 FQGTGA. This CDR3 region has 13 residues. Trimming removed 2 bases at V and 3 bases at J, with 7 bases between. Here the CDR3 DNA reads TGTGCCAGCAGCTTAGGAGCGTACACTGAAGCTTTCTTT. Translated, it gives CASSLGAYTEAFF.

The chain uses TRBV10-2 and TRBJ1-1; D remains ambiguous. V dropped 0 bases and J dropped 0 bases, with 5 bases sitting between them. Germline V lookup: CDR1 WSHSY, CDR2 SAAADI. The CDR3 loop spans 14 amino acids. CDR3 in amino acids: CASSESAMNTEAFF. Written as DNA, the CDR3 is TGCGCCAGCAGTGAGTCGGCCATGAACACTGAAGCTTTCTTT.

This rearrangement joins TRBV5-8 to TRBJ1-1, with 8 bases matching TRBD1. The CDR3 loop spans 14 amino acids. Germline loops: CDR1 SGHTS, CDR2 YDEGEE. The ends lost 4 bases at V and 3 bases at J; junction bases unmatched: 5. CDR3 amino acids: CASSQPDRDTEAFF. DNA of the CDR3: TGTGCCAGCAGCCAACCGGACAGGGACACTGAAGCTTTCTTT. Full variable domain (missing parts from reference TRBV5-8 and TRBJ1-1): EAGVTQSPTHLIKTRGQQATLRCSPISGHTSVYWYQQALGLGLQFLLWYDEGEERNRGNFPPRFSGRQFPNYSSELNVNALELEDSALYLCASSQPDRDTEAFFGQGTRLTVV.

The chain links TRBV9 to TRBJ1-4; TRBD1 is a possible D gene (6 bases). Germline CDR1 and CDR2: SGDLS and YYNGEE. With 0 bases removed from V and 5 bases from J, the gap between germline ends came to 11 bases. The CDR3 has 15 amino acids. The CDR3 DNA follows: TGTGCCAGCAGCGTAGGCGGGGGCGCGAATGAAAAACTGTTTTTT. This encodes CASSVGGGANEKLFF.

J is TRBJ2-3 and V is TRBV19; D gene uncertain. This CDR3 contains 13 residues. Per the germline V gene, CDR1 is LNHDA and CDR2 is SQIVND (reference sequence). Deletions cut 8 bases from V and 8 bases from J, with 17 bases between. CDR3 in amino acids: CASSPRWDATQYF. The CDR3, as DNA: TGTGCCAGTTCCCCCCGGTGGGATGCTACGCAGTATTTT.

V usage is TRBV6-1 and J usage is TRBJ1-4, with 7 nucleotides matching TRBD1. The V segment lost 5 bases and the J segment 7 bases; nucleotides outside the gene matches: 7. Germline V gene lookup returns CDR1 MNHNS and CDR2 SASEGT. The CDR3 covers 14 residues. Here the CDR3 reads CASSQDRSSEKLFF. CDR3 nucleotide sequence: TGTGCCAGCAGTCAGGACAGGTCTTCTGAAAAACTGTTTTTT.

V is TRBV19 and J is TRBJ2-2; TRBD2 is a possible D gene (6 bases). Trimming pared 5 bases from V and 3 bases from J, leaving 10 bases between. The CDR3 is made up of 14 amino acids. The germline V gene has CDR1 LNHDA and CDR2 SQIVND (reference sequence). CDR3 in DNA: TGTGCCAGTAGTCCCTGGGGGGACACCGGGGAGCTGTTTTTT. Protein: CASSPWGDTGELFF.

CDR3 nucleotide sequence: TGTGCCAGCAGCTTAGATGGCGCAATAAGGTCCCACGAGCAGTACTTC. Residues: CASSLDGAIRSHEQYF. This sequence joins TRBV7-9 and TRBJ2-7; no definite D call. V shed 1 base and J shed 5 bases, with 18 bases lying between them. The germline CDR1 and CDR2 sequences are SEHNR and FQNEAQ (reference sequence). The CDR3 has 16 residues.

This rearrangement joins TRBV5-6 to TRBJ2-5; no clear D. The length of the CDR3 is 14 residues. The V end was cut by 1 base, the J end by 3 bases, with 10 bases between. The germline V gene encodes CDR1 SGHDT and CDR2 YYEEEE. The CDR3: CASSLKAGEETQYF. The CDR3 nucleotides read TGTGCCAGCAGCTTGAAGGCTGGGGAAGAGACCCAGTACTTC. The variable domain in full, completed from reference TRBV5-6 and TRBJ2-5, reads DAGVTQSPTHLIKTRGQQVTLRCSPKSGHDTVSWYQQALGQGPQFIFQYYEEEERQRGNFPDRFSGHQFPNYSSELNVNALLLGDSALYLCASSLKAGEETQYFGPGTRLLVL.

J is TRBJ2-7 and V is TRBV21-1; the table assigns TRBD1, which was not confirmed against the DNA. TRBV21-1 is annotated as a pseudogene. CDR3 length: 18 residues. The CDR3 spells CASSKVGVIRGCCDEQYF. DNA of the CDR3: TGTGCCAGCAGCAAAGTGGGGGTTATCAGGGGGTGTTGTGACGAGCAGTACTTC.

This chain uses TRBV7-6 with TRBJ2-7; perhaps TRBD1 as D (6 bases). V was clipped by 5 bases and J by 1 base, with 12 bases between them. CDR1 is SGHVS and CDR2 is FNYEAQ in the germline V gene. This CDR3 is built from 14 residues. This CDR3 is CASSHSTGSYEQYF. The CDR3 region has the DNA TGTGCCAGCAGCCACAGCACAGGGTCCTACGAGCAGTACTTC. The full variable domain, its missing parts supplied by reference TRBV7-6 and TRBJ2-7, is GAGVSQSPRYKVTKRGQDVALRCDPISGHVSLYWYRQALGQGPEFLTYFNYEAQQDKSGLPNDRFSAERPEGSISTLTIQRTEQRDSAMYRCASSHSTGSYEQYFGPGTRLTVT.

V usage is TRBV19 and J usage is TRBJ1-1; perhaps TRBD1 as D (5 bases). Trimming pared 6 bases from V and 3 bases from J, leaving 14 bases between. The CDR3 consists of 14 residues. From germline, CDR1 is LNHDA and CDR2 SQIVND (reference sequence). The CDR3 protein is CASRQDPRDTEAFF. CDR3 nucleotide sequence: TGTGCCAGTAGACAGGATCCCCGGGACACTGAAGCTTTCTTT.

The chain employs TRBV7-2 and TRBJ2-3; no firm D call. There are 14 residues in the CDR3. The germline V and J ends were trimmed by 5 bases and 2 bases, with 11 bases remaining between them. CDR1 and CDR2 (germline): SGHTA, FQGNSA. The CDR3 sequence: CASSLSSYTDTQYF. In DNA, the CDR3 is TGTGCCAGCAGCCTGTCGAGTTACACAGATACGCAGTATTTT.

The count of this clone is one. The chain has TRBV5-6 and TRBJ1-6; D is unclear. The CDR3 totals 14 residues. V was pared by 1 base and J by 9 bases, with 11 bases between. CDR1 SGHDT and CDR2 YYEEEE come from the germline V gene. The CDR3 region has the DNA TGTGCCAGCAGCTTGAGGGTGGGTGGTTCACCCCTCCACTTT. The encoded protein is CASSLRVGGSPLHF.

The chain is built from TRBV5-4 and TRBJ2-2; D perhaps matches TRBD1 (5 bases). This CDR3 contains 15 residues. The V gene's germline CDR1 is SGHNT and CDR2 YYREEE (reference sequence). The V end lost 1 base, the J end lost 0 bases, and 7 bases lay between the germline ends. The CDR3 region has the DNA TGTGCCAGCAGCTTGAAGACAGCGAACACCGGGGAGCTGTTTTTT. Amino acid sequence: CASSLKTANTGELFF. The full variable domain, its missing parts supplied by reference TRBV5-4 and TRBJ2-2, is ETGVTQSPTHLIKTRGQQVTLRCSSQSGHNTVSWYQQALGQGPQFIFQYYREEENGRGNFPPRFSGLQFPNYSSELNVNALELDDSALYLCASSLKTANTGELFFGEGSRLTVL.

The chain couples TRBV18 to TRBJ2-3, with 11 bases identical to TRBD2. J lost 5 bases, V lost 3 bases, and 4 bases had no gene match. Germline V lookup: CDR1 KGHSH, CDR2 LQKENI. The CDR3 length is 15 residues. The CDR3: CASSPSGGALDTQYF. CDR3 nucleotide sequence: TGTGCCAGCTCACCTAGCGGGGGGGCCTTAGATACGCAGTATTTT.

J is TRBJ1-5 and V is TRBV19; TRBD1 matches 9 bases. V was clipped by 1 base and J by 9 bases; unmatched bases: 10. The germline V gene encodes CDR1 LNHDA and CDR2 SQIVND (reference sequence). CDR3 length equals 16 residues. Here the CDR3 DNA reads TGTGCCAGTAGTATAGGAGGGACAGGGCCTAAGAGGCCCCAGCATTTT. It translates to CASSIGGTGPKRPQHF. Drawing the rest from reference TRBV19 and TRBJ1-5, the complete variable domain is DGGITQSPKYLFRKEGQNVTLSCEQNLNHDAMYWYRQDPGQGLRLIYYSQIVNDFQKGDIAEGYSVSREKKESFPLTVTSAQKNPTAFYLCASSIGGTGPKRPQHFGDGTRLSIL.

The CDR3 DNA reads as TGTGCCAGCAGCCTGCAGAATTCACCCCTCCACTTT. It codes for CASSLQNSPLHF. V and J are TRBV9 and TRBJ1-6, with D unresolved. The V end was cut by 4 bases, the J end by 7 bases, with 6 bases between. Germline V gives CDR1 SGDLS, CDR2 YYNGEE. The CDR3 totals 12 residues. Using reference TRBV9 and TRBJ1-6 for the parts outside the CDR3, the full variable domain is DSGVTQTPKHLITATGQRVTLRCSPRSGDLSVYWYQQSLDQGLQFLIQYYNGEERAKGNILERFSAQQFPDLHSELNLSSLELGDSALYFCASSLQNSPLHFGNGTRLTVT.

The rearrangement links TRBV19 to TRBJ2-2, with D unclear. The V end was cut by 3 bases, the J end by 2 bases, with 4 bases between. Germline V gene data show CDR1 as LNHDA and CDR2 as SQIVND (reference sequence). The CDR3 is made up of 13 amino acids. For the CDR3, the DNA is TGTGCCAGTAGTATCATCAACACCGGGGAGCTGTTTTTT. Its translation is CASSIINTGELFF.

This clone was observed a single time. The chain employs TRBV5-1 and TRBJ2-7, with a weak D call TRBD1 (6 bases). V was clipped by 3 bases and J by 0 bases, with 10 bases between them. Germline values: CDR1 SGHRS, CDR2 YFSETQ. The CDR3 extends over 14 amino acids. CDR3 nucleotide sequence: TGCGCCAGCAGCTCTGGACAGTTCTCCTACGAGCAGTACTTC. It encodes CASSSGQFSYEQYF.

The chain employs TRBV9 and TRBJ2-5, with a tentative D call TRBD1 (7 bases). The germline gives CDR1 SGDLS, CDR2 YYNGEE. The V end lost 0 bases, the J end lost 5 bases, and 17 bases lay between the germline ends. The CDR3 runs to 16 residues. The DNA of the CDR3 is TGTGCCAGCAGCGTAGGACAGGAGGGGGCTGGGGAGACCCAGTACTTC. Its translation is CASSVGQEGAGETQYF.

For the CDR3, the DNA is TGCAGCGGGGGGTCAGATACGCAGTATTTT. Translation: CSGGSDTQYF. This chain links TRBV29-1 with TRBJ2-3, with D possibly called TRBD1 or TRBD2 (5 bases each). Germline lookup yields CDR1 SQVTM and CDR2 ANQGSEA. The CDR3 consists of 10 residues. Trimming cost V 7 bases and J 4 bases, with 6 bases left between them.

The rearrangement uses TRBV7-6 and TRBJ2-5; TRBD2 agrees at 10 bases. There are 16 residues in the CDR3. Germline loops: CDR1 SGHVS, CDR2 FNYEAQ. Trimming cost V 2 bases and J 5 bases; bases outside gene matches: 8. The DNA for the CDR3 is TGTGCCAGCAGCTTAACGGATAGCGGGGGGTGGGAGACCCAGTACTTC. It yields the protein CASSLTDSGGWETQYF.

This chain links TRBV7-2 with TRBJ1-2, with D uncertain. Trimming removed 7 bases from V and 2 bases from J, with 5 bases in between. The CDR3 spans 11 residues. Germline V gene sequence: CDR1 SGHTA, CDR2 FQGNSA. The CDR3: CASTENYGYTF. CDR3 sequence (DNA): TGTGCCAGCACAGAGAACTATGGCTACACCTTC.

The chain joins TRBV6-1 to TRBJ2-5; 7 nucleotides align to TRBD2. The CDR3 is made up of 13 amino acids. Germline V gene lookup returns CDR1 MNHNS and CDR2 SASEGT. V shed 7 bases, J shed 2 bases, and the junction held 4 bases outside the gene matches. The CDR3 sequence is CASMQRGQETQYF. In DNA, the CDR3 is TGTGCCAGCATGCAGCGGGGTCAAGAGACCCAGTACTTC.